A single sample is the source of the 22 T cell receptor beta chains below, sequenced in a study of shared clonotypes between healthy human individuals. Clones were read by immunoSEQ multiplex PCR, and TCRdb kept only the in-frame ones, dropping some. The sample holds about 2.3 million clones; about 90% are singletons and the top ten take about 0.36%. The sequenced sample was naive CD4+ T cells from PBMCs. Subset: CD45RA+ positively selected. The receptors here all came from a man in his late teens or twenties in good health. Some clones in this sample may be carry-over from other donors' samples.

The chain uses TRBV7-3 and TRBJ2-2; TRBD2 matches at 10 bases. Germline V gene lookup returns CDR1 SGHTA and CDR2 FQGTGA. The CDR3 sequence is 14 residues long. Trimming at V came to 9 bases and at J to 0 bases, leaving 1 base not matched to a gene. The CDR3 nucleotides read TGTGCCAGAGGACTAGCGGCGAACACCGGGGAGCTGTTTTTT. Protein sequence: CARGLAANTGELFF.

CDR3 DNA: TGTGCCAGCAGCGCGAGCGGGAGTGGAGACAATGAGCAGTTCTTC. This encodes CASSASGSGDNEQFF. The V gene is TRBV7-3, the J gene TRBJ2-1; TRBD2 matches 8 bases. Germline CDR1 is SGHTA and CDR2 is FQGTGA. The V and J ends lost 5 bases and 5 bases, in that order; junction bases with no gene match: 8. The CDR3 loop spans 15 amino acids.

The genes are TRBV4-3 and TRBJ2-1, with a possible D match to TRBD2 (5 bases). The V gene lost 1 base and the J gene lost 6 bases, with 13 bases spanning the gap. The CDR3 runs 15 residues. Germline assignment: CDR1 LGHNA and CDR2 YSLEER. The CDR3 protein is CASSQVGSGRNEQFF. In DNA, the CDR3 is TGCGCCAGCAGCCAAGTTGGCAGCGGCCGCAATGAGCAGTTCTTC.

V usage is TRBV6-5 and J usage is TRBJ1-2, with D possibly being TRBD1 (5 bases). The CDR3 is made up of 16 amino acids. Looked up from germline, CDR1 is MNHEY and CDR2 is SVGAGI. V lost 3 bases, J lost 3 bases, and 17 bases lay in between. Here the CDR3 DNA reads TGTGCCAGCAGTTATTTGAGAAAAGGGGACTACTATGGCTACACCTTC. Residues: CASSYLRKGDYYGYTF.

The CDR3: CASSLVGLRPPSEQYF. The CDR3 bases are TGTGCCAGCAGCTTAGTGGGCCTCCGACCCCCATCCGAGCAGTACTTC. The V call is TRBV11-2, the J call TRBJ2-7, with D unclear. V was clipped by 1 base and J by 6 bases, with 19 bases between them. The CDR3 is made up of 16 amino acids. Germline values: CDR1 SGHAT, CDR2 FQNNGV.

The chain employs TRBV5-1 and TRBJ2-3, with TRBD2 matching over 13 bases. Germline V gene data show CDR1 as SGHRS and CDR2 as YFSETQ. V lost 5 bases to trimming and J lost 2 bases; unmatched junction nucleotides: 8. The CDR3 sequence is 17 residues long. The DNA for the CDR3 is TGCGCCAGCAGGGAAGGGACTAGCGGGAAACTCACAGATACGCAGTATTTT. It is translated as CASREGTSGKLTDTQYF.

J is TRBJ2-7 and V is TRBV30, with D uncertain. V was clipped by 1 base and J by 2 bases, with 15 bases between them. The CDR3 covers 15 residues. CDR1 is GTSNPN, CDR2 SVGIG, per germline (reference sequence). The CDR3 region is CAWSAARVVPYEQYF. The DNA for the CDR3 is TGTGCCTGGAGTGCCGCACGGGTTGTGCCCTACGAGCAGTACTTC.

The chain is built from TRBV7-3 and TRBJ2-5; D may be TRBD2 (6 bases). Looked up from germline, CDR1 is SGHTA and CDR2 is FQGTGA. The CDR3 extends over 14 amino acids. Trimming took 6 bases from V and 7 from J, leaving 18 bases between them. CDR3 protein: CASRPNGGGGTQYF. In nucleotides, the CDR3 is TGTGCCAGCAGACCGAACGGGGGAGGCGGGACCCAGTACTTC.

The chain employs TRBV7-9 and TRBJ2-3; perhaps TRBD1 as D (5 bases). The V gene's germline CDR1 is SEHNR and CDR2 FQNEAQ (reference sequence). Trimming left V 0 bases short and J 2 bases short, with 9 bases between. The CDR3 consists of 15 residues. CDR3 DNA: TGTGCCAGCAGCTTAGCCAGGGCCCTCACAGATACGCAGTATTTT. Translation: CASSLARALTDTQYF.

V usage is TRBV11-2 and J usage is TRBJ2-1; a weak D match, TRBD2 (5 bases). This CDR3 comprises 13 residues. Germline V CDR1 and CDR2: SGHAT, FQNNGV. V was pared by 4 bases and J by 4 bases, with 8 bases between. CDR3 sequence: CASSYGLYNEQFF. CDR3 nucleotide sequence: TGTGCCAGCAGCTATGGACTGTACAATGAGCAGTTCTTC.

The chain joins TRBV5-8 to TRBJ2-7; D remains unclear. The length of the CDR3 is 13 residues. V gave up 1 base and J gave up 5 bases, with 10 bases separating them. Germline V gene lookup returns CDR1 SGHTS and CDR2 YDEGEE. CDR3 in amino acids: CASSLFGIHEQYF. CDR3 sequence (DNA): TGTGCCAGCAGCTTGTTTGGGATTCACGAGCAGTACTTC.

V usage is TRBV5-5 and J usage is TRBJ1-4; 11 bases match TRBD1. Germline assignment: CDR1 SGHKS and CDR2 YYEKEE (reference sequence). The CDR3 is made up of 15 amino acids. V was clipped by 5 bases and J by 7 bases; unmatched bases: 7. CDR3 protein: CASSFSGTGGEKLFF. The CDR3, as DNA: TGTGCCAGCAGTTTTTCCGGGACAGGGGGTGAAAAACTGTTTTTT.

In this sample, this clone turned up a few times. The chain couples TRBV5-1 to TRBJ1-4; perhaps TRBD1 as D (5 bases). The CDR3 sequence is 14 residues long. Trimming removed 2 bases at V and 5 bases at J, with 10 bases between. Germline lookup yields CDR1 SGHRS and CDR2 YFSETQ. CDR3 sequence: CASSFNRMNEKLFF. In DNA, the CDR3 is TGCGCCAGCAGCTTTAACAGGATGAATGAAAAACTGTTTTTT.

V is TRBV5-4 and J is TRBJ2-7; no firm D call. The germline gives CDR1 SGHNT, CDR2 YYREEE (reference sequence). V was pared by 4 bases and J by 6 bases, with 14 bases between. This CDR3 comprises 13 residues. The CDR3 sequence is CASSPGRVTEQYF. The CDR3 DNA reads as TGTGCCAGCAGCCCCGGACGAGTTACCGAGCAGTACTTC.

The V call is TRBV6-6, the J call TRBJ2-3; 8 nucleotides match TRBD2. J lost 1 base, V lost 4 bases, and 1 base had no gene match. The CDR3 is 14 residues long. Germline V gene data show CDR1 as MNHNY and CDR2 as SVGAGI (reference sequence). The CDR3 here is CASSLTSGTDTQYF. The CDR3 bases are TGTGCCAGCAGTTTGACTAGCGGCACAGATACGCAGTATTTT.

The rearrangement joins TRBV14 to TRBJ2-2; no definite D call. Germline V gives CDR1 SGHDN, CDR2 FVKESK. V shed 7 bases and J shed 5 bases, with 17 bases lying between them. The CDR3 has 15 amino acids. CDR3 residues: CASTDRVSATGELFF. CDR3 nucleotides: TGTGCCAGCACCGATAGGGTTTCAGCGACCGGGGAGCTGTTTTTT.

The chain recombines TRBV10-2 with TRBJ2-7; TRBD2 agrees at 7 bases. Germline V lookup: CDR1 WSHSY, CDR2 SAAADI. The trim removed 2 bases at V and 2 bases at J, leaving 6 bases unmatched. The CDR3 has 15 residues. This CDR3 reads CASSEGRGLPYEQYF. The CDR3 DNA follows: TGCGCCAGCAGTGAGGGTAGGGGACTACCCTACGAGCAGTACTTC.

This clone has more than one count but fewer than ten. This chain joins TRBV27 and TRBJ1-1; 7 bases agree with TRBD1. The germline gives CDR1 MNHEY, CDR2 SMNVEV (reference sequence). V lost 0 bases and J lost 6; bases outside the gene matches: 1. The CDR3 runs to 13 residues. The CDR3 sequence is CASSLSDRAEAFF. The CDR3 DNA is TGTGCCAGCAGTTTATCCGACAGGGCTGAAGCTTTCTTT.

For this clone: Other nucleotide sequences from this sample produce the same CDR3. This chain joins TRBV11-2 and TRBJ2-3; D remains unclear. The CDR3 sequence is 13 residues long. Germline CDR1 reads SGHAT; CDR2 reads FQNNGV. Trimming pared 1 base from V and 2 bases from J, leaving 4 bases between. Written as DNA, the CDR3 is TGTGCCAGCAGCTTAGGCCCCACAGATACGCAGTATTTT. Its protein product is CASSLGPTDTQYF.

CDR3 loop: CASSSLGLGTEAFF. The CDR3 region has the DNA TGTGCCAGCAGCTCCCTCGGGCTTGGCACTGAAGCTTTCTTT. The chain couples TRBV9 to TRBJ1-1; D unresolved. The V gene's germline CDR1 is SGDLS and CDR2 YYNGEE. The CDR3 is made up of 14 amino acids. V lost 4 bases to trimming and J lost 4 bases, with 14 bases between them.

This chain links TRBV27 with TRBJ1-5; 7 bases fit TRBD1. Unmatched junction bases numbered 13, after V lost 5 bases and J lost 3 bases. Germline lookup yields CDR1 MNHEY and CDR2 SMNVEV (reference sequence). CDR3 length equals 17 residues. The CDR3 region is CASSPRQGPTSNQPQHF. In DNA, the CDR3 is TGTGCCAGCAGTCCCAGACAGGGCCCCACTTCCAATCAGCCCCAGCATTTT.

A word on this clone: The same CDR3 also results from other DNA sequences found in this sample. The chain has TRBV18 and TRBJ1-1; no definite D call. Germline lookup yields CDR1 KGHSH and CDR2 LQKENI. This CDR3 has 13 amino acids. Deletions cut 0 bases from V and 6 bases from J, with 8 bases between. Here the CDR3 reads CASSPPGRSEAFF. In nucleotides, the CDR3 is TGTGCCAGCTCACCACCGGGCAGGTCTGAAGCTTTCTTT.